This T cell receptor (beta chain) was identified during a study of blood T cell repertoires in COVID-19. In the study overall: Collection of acute and convalescent COVID-19 samples took place in the United States, Italy and Spain. T cells, B-cell-depleted T cells, or PBMCs supplied cDNA or gDNA.

As processed by the authors: Using reference gene primer amplification, nucleated cell counts were estimated. The data were produced by immunoSEQ multiplex PCR, yet TCRdb's version contains in-frame clones alone and is incomplete. Clonal size and the V and J genes are those of that table, whereas D and trimming came from the DNA. This sample carries some 210,000 clones, 70% to 90% of them seen once, and the ten largest clones take 4% to 5.5%. The CDR3 has 17 residues. Trimming removed 5 bases from V and 1 base from J; junction bases left unmatched: 10. Germline CDR1 and CDR2: MDHEN and SYDVKM. The sequence was collected from a woman in her forties with acute or convalescent COVID-19. Sequenced: peripheral blood. This sequence joins TRBV28 and TRBJ2-3, with 9 nucleotides matching TRBD2. The CDR3 DNA reads as TGTGCCAGCAGTCCCCCCGGGACTAGCATGGGCACAGATACGCAGTATTTT. Protein product: CASSPPGTSMGTDTQYF.